The TCR beta chain described here comes from a study of molecular identifiers for immune sequencing clone quantification. TCRdb called the PCR reads again in MiXCR, with one record for every CDR3 protein. Of a few hundred thousand distinct CDR3 sequences in the sample, 20% to 25% were seen once. V lost 0 bases and J lost 7; bases outside the gene matches: 4. The CDR3 is made up of 14 amino acids. Germline values: CDR1 LGHNA, CDR2 YSLEER. Many counts were recorded for this clonotype. Sequenced sample: naive CD8+ T cells from blood, with Jurkat cell RNA spiked in. Noted subset: FACS-sorted CD8+CD4-CCR7+CD45RA+ naive T cells. The receptor's source is a human donor in good health. Some libraries in this study had Jurkat cell RNA spiked in. This chain uses TRBV4-3 with TRBJ1-1, with 8 bases aligning to TRBD1. The CDR3 sequence: CASSQDRGQDEAFF. CDR3 in DNA: TGCGCCAGCAGCCAAGATCGGGGACAGGATGAAGCTTTCTTT.